Each of the 20 T cell receptor beta chains below was sequenced from the same sample in a study of T-cell reconstitution after alpha-beta-depleted transplantation in children. Unique molecular identifiers were built into the TCRbeta library. From the PCR reads, TCRdb called clonotypes with MiXCR, one entry per CDR3 protein. Of 260,000 or so distinct CDR3 sequences in the sample, 9.5% to 15% were seen once. Source: PBMCs from the stem cell graft donor, taken from the stem cell graft. The receptors come from a human donor who donated a stem cell graft to a child with acute lymphoblastic leukemia.

This clonotype showed up many times. V and J are TRBV29-1 and TRBJ1-2; no clear D gene. The CDR3 loop spans 13 amino acids. Germline CDR1 reads SQVTM; CDR2 reads ANQGSEA. Trimming stripped 1 base from V and 1 base from J, with 7 bases between. The CDR3 protein is CSVEVGNNYGYTF. For the CDR3, the DNA is TGCAGCGTTGAAGTTGGAAATAACTATGGCTACACCTTC.

The chain carries TRBV30 and TRBJ2-1, with D possibly being TRBD2 (6 bases). CDR1 and CDR2 from the germline V gene are GTSNPN and SVGIG (reference sequence). The CDR3 consists of 15 residues. V lost 4 bases and J lost 4, with 17 bases in between. CDR3 coding DNA: TGTGCCTGGAATCCCCACAAGGCGGGATACAATGAGCAGTTCTTC. It translates to CAWNPHKAGYNEQFF.

This clonotype was counted at least ten times. The J gene is TRBJ2-4, the V gene TRBV28; possible D gene TRBD1, 6 bases. The V end was cut by 5 bases, the J end by 6 bases, with 17 bases between. CDR3 length equals 15 residues. Per germline, CDR1 MDHEN and CDR2 SYDVKM. The CDR3 DNA is TGTGCCAGCAGTCCTCCCCTGGGCAGGGGAAACATTCAGTACTTC. Translated: CASSPPLGRGNIQYF.

This clonotype was picked up many times. CDR3 DNA sequence: TGTGCCAGCAGCTCCGGCCAGGAGGGAACCAAAAACATTCAGTACTTC. It is translated as CASSSGQEGTKNIQYF. V usage is TRBV9 and J usage is TRBJ2-4, with a tentative D call TRBD2 (6 bases). Looked up from germline, CDR1 is SGDLS and CDR2 is YYNGEE. The CDR3 extends over 16 amino acids. Trimming removed 4 bases from V and 2 bases from J, with 16 bases in between.

This clonotype was observed many times. This chain joins TRBV12-3 or TRBV12-4 and TRBJ2-1, with 9 bases lining up with TRBD2. J gave up 4 bases and V 6 bases, and 10 bases lay outside the gene matches. The CDR3 extends over 16 amino acids. DNA for the CDR3: TGTGCCAGCAGAAGAGCGGGGGGTCTGATGTACAATGAGCAGTTCTTC. Translating it yields CASRRAGGLMYNEQFF.

This clonotype has ten or more counts. The chain combines TRBV3-1 with TRBJ2-7; TRBD2 matches at 9 bases. CDR1 is LGHDT and CDR2 is YNNKEL in the germline V gene (reference sequence). The CDR3 covers 14 residues. The trim removed 4 bases at V and 2 bases at J, leaving 3 bases unmatched. In DNA, the CDR3 is TGTGCCAGCAGCCCGGGACTAGCCCCCTACGAGCAGTACTTC. This encodes CASSPGLAPYEQYF.

This clonotype was seen ten or more times. The rearrangement joins TRBV5-4 to TRBJ2-7; 7 bases are shared with TRBD2. The CDR3 spans 15 residues. The germline CDR1 and CDR2 sequences are SGHNT and YYREEE (reference sequence). Trimming cost V 4 bases and J 3 bases; bases outside gene matches: 10. This CDR3 is CASSTRAAGVYEQYF. The CDR3, as DNA: TGTGCCAGCAGCACCCGAGCTGCGGGAGTCTACGAGCAGTACTTC.

This clonotype was counted many times. The chain carries TRBV27 and TRBJ1-2; tentative D call: TRBD1 (5 bases). Germline CDR1 MNHEY, CDR2 SMNVEV (reference sequence). The CDR3 is 16 residues long. V lost 5 bases and J lost 8, with 24 bases in between. The DNA of the CDR3 is TGTGCCAGCAGTCAGGGTATGCCAACCCGGCACGAAGGCTACACCTTC. This gives the protein CASSQGMPTRHEGYTF.

The table lists this clonotype with many counts. The chain joins TRBV20-1 to TRBJ1-1, with a possible D match to TRBD1 (5 bases). Trimming shortened V by 0 bases and J by 3 bases, and 14 bases separated the two germline ends. Germline V gene lookup returns CDR1 DFQATT and CDR2 SNEGSKA (reference sequence). The CDR3 sequence is 15 residues long. The CDR3 spells CSARDSGARDTEAFF. In nucleotides, the CDR3 is TGCAGTGCTAGAGATAGCGGGGCTAGAGACACTGAAGCTTTCTTT.

This clonotype was detected ten times or more. The chain has TRBV7-6 and TRBJ2-1; D call uncertain. CDR1 is SGHVS, CDR2 FNYEAQ, per germline. The germline V and J ends were trimmed by 8 bases and 2 bases, with 7 bases remaining between them. The CDR3 has 12 amino acids. The CDR3 here is CASQEAYNEQFF. CDR3 nucleotide sequence: TGTGCCAGCCAAGAGGCCTACAATGAGCAGTTCTTC.

This clonotype was seen only a few times. The gene calls are TRBV12-3 or TRBV12-4 and TRBJ2-1; 9 bases map to TRBD2. Trimming removed 6 bases from V and 6 bases from J; junction bases left unmatched: 9. CDR3 length: 15 amino acids. The CDR3 reads CASSPRGRAGNEQFF. DNA for the CDR3: TGTGCCAGCAGCCCACGCGGGAGGGCTGGCAATGAGCAGTTCTTC.

This clonotype was observed at least ten times. Likely a read error: the CDR3 ends without its conserved phenylalanine or tryptophan. The DNA is left out, because the CDR3 cannot be placed on it with certainty; the CDR3 is given as TCRdb lists it. CDR3 region: CASSRGSAG. V is TRBV5-6 and J is TRBJ2-7; the D call of TRBD1 is as the table states it, not checked on the DNA. The CDR3 adds up to 9 amino acids, both ends counted. Germline CDR1 and CDR2: SGHDT and YYEEEE.

This clonotype was found a few times. The V gene is TRBV5-1, the J gene TRBJ1-2; D not resolved. The CDR3 consists of 14 residues. V dropped 4 bases and J dropped 0 bases, with 10 bases sitting between them. Germline V CDR1 and CDR2: SGHRS, YFSETQ. The CDR3 sequence: CASSLVGANYGYTF. For the CDR3, the DNA is TGCGCCAGCAGCCTGGTTGGGGCTAACTATGGCTACACCTTC.

On this clonotype: A read error may be the cause here, since a much bigger clone is one base away. This rearrangement joins TRBV28 to TRBJ2-1, with TRBD2 matching 10 bases. CDR1 and CDR2 (germline): MDHEN, SYDVKM. This CDR3 spans 16 amino acids. CDR3 sequence: CASSGGGTSAYNQQFF. As DNA, the CDR3 is TGTGCCAGCAGTGGGGGGGGGACTAGCGCCTACAATCAGCAGTTCTTC.

In its sample, this clonotype was seen many times. The V and J genes are TRBV28 and TRBJ2-1; the match to TRBD1 covers 9 bases. The CDR3 spans 15 residues. The J segment lost 3 bases and the V segment lost 5 bases, leaving 5 bases of the junction unmatched. Germline CDR1 reads MDHEN; CDR2 reads SYDVKM. CDR3 residues: CASSVNRGLYNEQFF. DNA of the CDR3: TGTGCCAGCAGTGTAAACAGGGGGCTCTACAATGAGCAGTTCTTC.

This clonotype came up many times. This chain joins TRBV7-2 and TRBJ1-1; 7 bases are a match to TRBD1. CDR3 length equals 16 residues. Germline CDR1 is SGHTA and CDR2 is FQGNSA. V lost 5 bases and J lost 0; bases outside the gene matches: 9. The CDR3 sequence is CASSPFRDSMNTEAFF. The CDR3, as DNA: TGTGCCAGCAGCCCCTTCCGGGACAGCATGAACACTGAAGCTTTCTTT.

V is TRBV7-9 and J is TRBJ1-1; D is ambiguous. The germline V gene encodes CDR1 SEHNR and CDR2 FQNEAQ (reference sequence). The CDR3 is made up of 15 amino acids. Trimming stripped 6 bases from V and 0 bases from J, with 14 bases between. CDR3 DNA sequence: TGTGCCAGCAGTTCTGAAATATCTATGAACACTGAAGCTTTCTTT. Protein product: CASSSEISMNTEAFF.

This clonotype was observed at least ten times. The chain is built from TRBV27 and TRBJ2-1; the D is unclear. This CDR3 has 12 amino acids. The germline V and J ends were trimmed by 3 bases and 7 bases, with 7 bases remaining between them. CDR1 and CDR2 (germline): MNHEY, SMNVEV (reference sequence). CDR3 protein: CASSFPGNEQFF. CDR3 sequence (DNA): TGTGCCAGCAGTTTCCCCGGGAATGAGCAGTTCTTC.

This clonotype has at least ten counts. This chain uses TRBV20-1 with TRBJ1-6; TRBD1 might be the D (5 bases). The CDR3 covers 15 residues. Germline V gene lookup returns CDR1 DFQATT and CDR2 SNEGSKA (reference sequence). V lost 6 bases and J lost 6, with 18 bases in between. The CDR3 loop reads CSASDSTRLNSPLHF. Written as DNA, the CDR3 is TGCAGTGCGAGTGACAGTACCCGGCTTAATTCACCCCTCCACTTT.

The V and J genes are TRBV5-1 and TRBJ2-3; D tentatively reads TRBD1 or TRBD2 (5 bases each). From germline, CDR1 is SGHRS and CDR2 YFSETQ. The CDR3 loop spans 16 amino acids. The V end lost 5 bases, the J end lost 0 bases, and 16 bases lay between the germline ends. CDR3 loop: CASRTGTAPSTDTQYF. CDR3 nucleotide sequence: TGCGCCAGCAGAACCGGGACGGCGCCTAGCACAGATACGCAGTATTTT.